This T cell receptor beta chain was identified during a study of blood T cell repertoires in COVID-19. As for the study in general: The analysed material was cDNA or gDNA that came from T cells, B-cell-depleted T cells, or PBMCs.

The CDR3 has 15 residues. The germline gives CDR1 SGHRS, CDR2 YFSETQ. V lost 1 base to trimming and J lost 7 bases; unmatched junction nucleotides: 6. The table came from immunoSEQ multiplex PCR; TCRdb's copy has only in-frame clones and leaves some out. The sample has a few hundred thousand clones, about 87% seen once. This receptor was identified in a man aged 55 to 70 who had recovered from COVID-19. V is TRBV5-1 and J is TRBJ1-4, with 8 bases that match TRBD1. Sequencing input: peripheral blood. This chain's CDR3 is CASSLTGGSGEKLFF. Written as DNA, the CDR3 is TGCGCCAGCAGCTTGACAGGGGGTTCAGGTGAAAAACTGTTTTTT.